Listed below are T cell receptor beta chains from one sample, sequenced in a study of blood T cell repertoires in COVID-19. This table comes from immunoSEQ multiplex PCR, and its TCRdb copy is limited to in-frame clones, with some not included. The sample lists about 120,000 clones; roughly nine tenths were seen once. Sequencing input: peripheral blood. All receptors derive from a man aged 65 to 79 with active or convalescent COVID-19. The CDR3 runs from the conserved cysteine through the conserved F or W. Each record gives: J gene, D gene, V gene, CDR3 DNA, CDR3 protein. A D gene is named only where the DNA matches it firmly.

TRBJ1-2,TRBD1,TRBV5-4,TGTGCCAGCAGCTTCGGACAGGGGTTGGTCGATGGCTACACCTTC,CASSFGQGLVDGYTF
TRBJ2-7,TRBD1,TRBV27,TGTGCCAGCAGTTCTCGGACAGGACCTTCCTACGAGCAGTACTTC,CASSSRTGPSYEQYF
TRBJ1-1,NA,TRBV15,TGTGCCACCAGCAGAGATCCAGGAATGAACACTGAAGCTTTCTTT,CATSRDPGMNTEAFF
TRBJ1-2,NA,TRBV29-1,TGCAGCGTTGAACAGGGTACTAACTATGGCTACACCTTC,CSVEQGTNYGYTF
TRBJ1-3,NA,TRBV28,TGTGCCACGAGGGGGTCCGGGGAGGGGAACACCATATATTTT,CATRGSGEGNTIYF
TRBJ1-4,TRBD1,TRBV5-1,TGCGCCAGCAGCTCCGGGACAGCGGTTGAAAAACTGTTTTTT,CASSSGTAVEKLFF
TRBJ1-1,TRBD1,TRBV7-9,TGTGCCAGCAGCAGGGACAGCCTTAATCCCGAAGCTTTCTTT,CASSRDSLNPEAFF
TRBJ2-7,NA,TRBV19,TGTGCCAGTAGAGACCGTGACAGGCTCTCCTACGAGCAGTACTTC,CASRDRDRLSYEQYF
TRBJ1-6,NA,TRBV28,TGTGCCAGCAGCGGGTCCTCTCGTAGGACCCTCCACTTT,CASSGSSRRTLHF
TRBJ2-7,NA,TRBV6-6,TGTGCCAGCAGTTACGGGTCAGGGGTAGGCGAGCAGTACTTC,CASSYGSGVGEQYF